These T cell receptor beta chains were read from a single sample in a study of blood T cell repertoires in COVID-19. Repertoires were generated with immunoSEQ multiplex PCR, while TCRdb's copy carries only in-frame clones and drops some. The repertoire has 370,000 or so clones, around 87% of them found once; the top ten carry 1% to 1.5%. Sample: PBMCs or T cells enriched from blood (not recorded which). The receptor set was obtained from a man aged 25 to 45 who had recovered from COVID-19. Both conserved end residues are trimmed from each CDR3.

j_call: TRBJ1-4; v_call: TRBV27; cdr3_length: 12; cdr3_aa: ASSRRQGSEKLF
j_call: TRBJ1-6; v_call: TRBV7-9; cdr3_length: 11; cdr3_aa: ASSVTGNSPLH
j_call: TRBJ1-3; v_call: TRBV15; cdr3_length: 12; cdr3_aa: ATSFRATGNTIY
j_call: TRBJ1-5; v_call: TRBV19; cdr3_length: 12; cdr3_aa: ASTPRQGYQPQH
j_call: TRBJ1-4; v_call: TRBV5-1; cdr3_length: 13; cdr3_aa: ASSFSGLENEKLF
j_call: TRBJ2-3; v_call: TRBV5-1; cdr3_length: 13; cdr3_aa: ASSWGRGFTDTQY
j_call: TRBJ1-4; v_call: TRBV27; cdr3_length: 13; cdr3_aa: ASSPGTASNEKLF
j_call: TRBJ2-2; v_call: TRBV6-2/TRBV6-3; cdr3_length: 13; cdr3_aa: ASSYQGANTGELF
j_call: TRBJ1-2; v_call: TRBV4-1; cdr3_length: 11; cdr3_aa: ASSQGLYHGYT
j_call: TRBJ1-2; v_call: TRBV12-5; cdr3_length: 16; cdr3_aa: ASGLTLSQGARAYGYT
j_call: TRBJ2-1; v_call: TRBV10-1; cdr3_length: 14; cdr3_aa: ASSERSGANNNEQF
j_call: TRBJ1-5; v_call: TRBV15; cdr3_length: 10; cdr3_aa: ATSRVGGTQH
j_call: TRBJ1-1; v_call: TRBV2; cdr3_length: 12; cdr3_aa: ASSVIKGRAEAF
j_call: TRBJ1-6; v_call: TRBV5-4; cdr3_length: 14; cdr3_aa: ASSVDPMAYNSPLH
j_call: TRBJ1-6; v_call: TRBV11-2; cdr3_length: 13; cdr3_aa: ASRQPGQGNSPLH
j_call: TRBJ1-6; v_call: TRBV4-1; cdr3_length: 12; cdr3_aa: ASSQDFSNSPLH
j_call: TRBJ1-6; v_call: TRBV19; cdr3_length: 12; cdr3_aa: ASRDPGWNSPLH
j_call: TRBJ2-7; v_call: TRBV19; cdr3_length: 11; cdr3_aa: ASSGTGGYEQY
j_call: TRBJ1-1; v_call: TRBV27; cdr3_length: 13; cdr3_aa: ASSLSLLGGTEAF
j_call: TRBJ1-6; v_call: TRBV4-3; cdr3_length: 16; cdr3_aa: ASSQDRAGGIGRSPLH
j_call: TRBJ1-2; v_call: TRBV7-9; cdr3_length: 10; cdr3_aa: ASSLTGYGYT
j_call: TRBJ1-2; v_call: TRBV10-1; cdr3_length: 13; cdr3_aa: ASSDSQGARDGYT
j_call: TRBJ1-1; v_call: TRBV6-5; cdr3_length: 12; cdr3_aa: ASRAGTGYTEAF
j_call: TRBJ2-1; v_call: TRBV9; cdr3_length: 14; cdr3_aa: ASSTAGAVSYNEQF
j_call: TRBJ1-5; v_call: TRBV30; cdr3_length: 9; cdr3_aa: ACCSGQPQH